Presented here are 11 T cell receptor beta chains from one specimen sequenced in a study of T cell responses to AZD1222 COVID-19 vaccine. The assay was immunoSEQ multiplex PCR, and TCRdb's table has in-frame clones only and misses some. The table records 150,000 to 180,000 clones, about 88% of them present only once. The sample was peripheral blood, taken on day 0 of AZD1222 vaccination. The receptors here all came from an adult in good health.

CDR3 residues: CASSRDRGSPQHF. The CDR3 bases are TGTGCCAGCAGCCGCGACAGGGGGTCGCCCCAGCATTTT. The chain links TRBV11-3 to TRBJ1-5; 9 bases match TRBD1. Germline values: CDR1 SGHNT, CDR2 YENEEA. The CDR3 contains 13 residues. Losses at the gene ends were 5 bases for V and 9 bases for J; bases not matched to a gene: 5.

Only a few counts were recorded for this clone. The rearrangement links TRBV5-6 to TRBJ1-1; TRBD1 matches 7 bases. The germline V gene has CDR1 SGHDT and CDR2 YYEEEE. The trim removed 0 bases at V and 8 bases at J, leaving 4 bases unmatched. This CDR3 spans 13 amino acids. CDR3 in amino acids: CASSLVDRDEAFF. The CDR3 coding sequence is TGTGCCAGCAGCTTGGTCGACAGGGACGAAGCTTTCTTT.

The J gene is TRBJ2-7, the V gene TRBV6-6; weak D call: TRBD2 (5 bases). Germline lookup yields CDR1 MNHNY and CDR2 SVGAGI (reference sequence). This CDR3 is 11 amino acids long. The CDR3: CASTRSREQYF. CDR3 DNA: TGTGCTAGTACTAGGTCCCGCGAGCAGTACTTC.

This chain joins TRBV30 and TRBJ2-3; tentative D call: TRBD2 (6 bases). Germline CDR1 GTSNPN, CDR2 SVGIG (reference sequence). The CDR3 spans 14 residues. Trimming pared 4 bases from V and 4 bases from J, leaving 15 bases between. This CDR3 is CAWKTMGLADTQYF. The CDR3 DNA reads TGTGCCTGGAAAACCATGGGACTCGCAGATACGCAGTATTTT. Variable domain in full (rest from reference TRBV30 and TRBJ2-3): SQTIHQWPATLVQPVGSPLSLECTVEGTSNPNLYWYRQAAGRGLQLLFYSVGIGQISSEVPQNLSASRPQDRQFILSSKKLLLSDSGFYLCAWKTMGLADTQYFGPGTRLTVL.

CDR3 loop: CASSFPLQGAVGNQPQHF. CDR3 coding DNA: TGTGCCAGCAGTTTCCCACTACAGGGGGCAGTTGGAAATCAGCCCCAGCATTTT. V usage is TRBV28 and J usage is TRBJ1-5, with 9 bases matching TRBD1. The CDR3 is 18 residues long. J was trimmed by 4 bases and V by 3 bases; bases with no gene match: 13. Germline V gene data show CDR1 as MDHEN and CDR2 as SYDVKM.

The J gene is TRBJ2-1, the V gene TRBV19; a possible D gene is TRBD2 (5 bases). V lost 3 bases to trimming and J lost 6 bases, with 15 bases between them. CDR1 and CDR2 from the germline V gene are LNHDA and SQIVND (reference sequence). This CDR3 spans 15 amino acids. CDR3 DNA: TGTGCCAGTAGTATTAAGCGCGGGCAGGCCAATGAGCAGTTCTTC. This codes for CASSIKRGQANEQFF.

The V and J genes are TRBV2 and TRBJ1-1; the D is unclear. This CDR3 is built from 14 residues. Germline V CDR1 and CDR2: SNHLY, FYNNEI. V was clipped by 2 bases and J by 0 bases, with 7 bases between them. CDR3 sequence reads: CASSESLMNTEAFF. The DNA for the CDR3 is TGTGCCAGCAGTGAAAGTCTGATGAACACTGAAGCTTTCTTT. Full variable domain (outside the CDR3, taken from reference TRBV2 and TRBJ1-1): EPEVTQTPSHQVTQMGQEVILRCVPISNHLYFYWYRQILGQKVEFLVSFYNNEISEKSEIFDDQFSVERPDGSNFTLKIRSTKLEDSAMYFCASSESLMNTEAFFGQGTRLTVV.

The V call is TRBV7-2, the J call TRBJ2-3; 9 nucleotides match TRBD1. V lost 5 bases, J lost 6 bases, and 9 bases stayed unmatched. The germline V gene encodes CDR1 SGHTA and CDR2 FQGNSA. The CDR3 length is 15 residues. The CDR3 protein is CASSRDRADSDTQYF. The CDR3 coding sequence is TGTGCCAGCAGCCGGGACAGGGCCGACTCGGATACGCAGTATTTT.

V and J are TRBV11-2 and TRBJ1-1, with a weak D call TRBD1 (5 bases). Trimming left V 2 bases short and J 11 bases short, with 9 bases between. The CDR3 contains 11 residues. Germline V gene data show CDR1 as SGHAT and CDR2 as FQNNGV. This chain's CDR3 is CASSLSGTAFF. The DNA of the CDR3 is TGTGCCAGCAGCTTATCAGGGACGGCTTTCTTT.

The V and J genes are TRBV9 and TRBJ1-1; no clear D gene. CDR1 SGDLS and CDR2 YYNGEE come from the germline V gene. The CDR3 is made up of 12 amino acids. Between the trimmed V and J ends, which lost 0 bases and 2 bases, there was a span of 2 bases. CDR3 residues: CASSVVNTEAFF. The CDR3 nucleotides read TGTGCCAGCAGCGTAGTAAACACTGAAGCTTTCTTT.

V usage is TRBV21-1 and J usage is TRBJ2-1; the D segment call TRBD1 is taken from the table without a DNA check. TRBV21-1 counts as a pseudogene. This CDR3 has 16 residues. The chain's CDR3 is CASSRQGSSSYNEQFF. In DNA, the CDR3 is TGTGCCAGCAGCAGACAGGGTTCTAGCTCCTACAATGAGCAGTTCTTC.